The 27 T cell receptor beta chains reported below all come from one sample, sequenced in a study of cytomegalovirus exposure and HLA in healthy donors. Primers for the PCR totalled 60 Vbeta and 13 Jbeta. TCRdb's copy holds only in-frame clones and misses some; the assay was immunoSEQ multiplex PCR. This table holds some 84,000 clones. Sequenced sample: PBMCs. The receptors shown here come from a man aged 50-60 years in good health and CMV-seronegative.

The chain carries TRBV2 and TRBJ2-2, with 10 bases fitting TRBD1. The J segment lost 7 bases and the V segment lost 6 bases, leaving 5 bases of the junction unmatched. Germline V gives CDR1 SNHLY, CDR2 FYNNEI. The CDR3 has 14 amino acids. The CDR3 region is CASRTDRGVGELFF. CDR3 DNA: TGTGCCAGCAGAACGGACAGGGGGGTCGGGGAGCTGTTTTTT.

The chain uses TRBV18 and TRBJ1-2; 7 nucleotides agree with TRBD1. This CDR3 is built from 15 residues. The V segment lost 0 bases and the J segment 4 bases; nucleotides outside the gene matches: 5. From germline, CDR1 is KGHSH and CDR2 LQKENI. The CDR3 spells CASSPPRGQGYGYTF. In DNA, the CDR3 is TGTGCCAGCTCACCACCAAGGGGGCAGGGCTATGGCTACACCTTC.

This sequence joins TRBV5-1 and TRBJ1-2, with D perhaps TRBD1 (6 bases). The germline V gene has CDR1 SGHRS and CDR2 YFSETQ. Trimming took 0 bases from V and 6 from J, leaving 15 bases between them. This CDR3 contains 15 residues. The CDR3 region is CASSLAPWTVDGYTF. The CDR3, as DNA: TGCGCCAGCAGCTTGGCGCCCTGGACAGTGGATGGCTACACCTTC.

The chain joins TRBV5-1 to TRBJ1-1, with 7 nucleotides matching TRBD1. The CDR3 is made up of 14 amino acids. Germline CDR1 and CDR2: SGHRS and YFSETQ. V trimming: 6 bases; J trimming: 0 bases; junction bases outside the gene matches: 5. The CDR3 protein is CASTGDRLNTEAFF. The DNA for the CDR3 is TGCGCCAGCACGGGGGACAGACTGAACACTGAAGCTTTCTTT.

The J gene is TRBJ2-2, the V gene TRBV7-2, with 9 bases identical to TRBD2. CDR1 SGHTA and CDR2 FQGNSA come from the germline V gene. The CDR3 is 17 amino acids. After removal of 2 bases from V and 9 bases from J, the junction contained 13 bases not matched to a gene. As DNA, the CDR3 is TGTGCCAGCAGCTTATGGAAGCGGGGGGTGATTTTCAGGGAGCTGTTTTTT. Translating it yields CASSLWKRGVIFRELFF.

The genes are TRBV2 and TRBJ2-7, with 8 bases fitting TRBD1. Germline-derived CDR1 and CDR2 are SNHLY and FYNNEI. After removal of 4 bases from V and 4 bases from J, the junction contained 0 bases not matched to a gene. This CDR3 is built from 12 residues. The CDR3: CASSGQGYEQYF. The DNA of the CDR3 is TGTGCCAGCAGTGGACAGGGGTACGAGCAGTACTTC.

The chain joins TRBV27 to TRBJ2-3; 10 bases fit TRBD2. The CDR3 spans 19 residues. Losses at the gene ends were 2 bases for V and 2 bases for J; bases not matched to a gene: 13. From germline, CDR1 is MNHEY and CDR2 SMNVEV (reference sequence). For the CDR3, the DNA is TGTGCCAGCAGTTTACACTATAAAAAAGCGGGGGGGTTCACAGATACGCAGTATTTT. It is translated as CASSLHYKKAGGFTDTQYF.

CDR3 coding DNA: TGCGCCAGCAGCTTGGTCCCAGGTACCGAAGAGACCCAGTACTTC. It is translated as CASSLVPGTEETQYF. V is TRBV5-1 and J is TRBJ2-5; no clear D gene. V lost 0 bases and J lost 3, with 12 bases in between. Germline-derived CDR1 and CDR2 are SGHRS and YFSETQ. The CDR3 runs to 15 residues.

The V and J genes are TRBV19 and TRBJ2-2; D remains ambiguous. Germline V CDR1 and CDR2: LNHDA, SQIVND (reference sequence). CDR3 length: 13 amino acids. The ends were cut back, 3 bases at V and 7 bases at J, with 9 bases in the middle. CDR3 region: CASSMADIGELFF. As DNA, the CDR3 is TGTGCCAGTAGTATGGCGGATATCGGGGAGCTGTTTTTT.

The chain joins TRBV5-1 to TRBJ1-5, with TRBD1 matching over 9 bases. Germline CDR1 is SGHRS and CDR2 is YFSETQ. J was trimmed by 9 bases and V by 0 bases; bases with no gene match: 10. The length of the CDR3 is 16 residues. CDR3 in amino acids: CASSLGGQGWQGPQHF. The CDR3, as DNA: TGCGCCAGCAGCTTGGGAGGACAGGGGTGGCAAGGGCCCCAGCATTTT.

The chain combines TRBV7-9 with TRBJ2-5; 8 bases map to TRBD1. The CDR3 length is 13 residues. J lost 7 bases, V lost 6 bases, and 7 bases had no gene match. Germline CDR1 reads SEHNR; CDR2 reads FQNEAQ (reference sequence). The CDR3 here is CASSRQGRGTQYF. CDR3 DNA: TGTGCCAGCAGTCGACAGGGGCGAGGGACCCAGTACTTC.

The genes are TRBV27 and TRBJ2-5; 8 nucleotides line up with TRBD1. There are 15 residues in the CDR3. In germline, CDR1 is MNHEY, CDR2 SMNVEV (reference sequence). V lost 0 bases to trimming and J lost 5 bases; unmatched junction nucleotides: 5. CDR3 in amino acids: CASSLSTGGGETQYF. As DNA, the CDR3 is TGTGCCAGCAGTTTATCTACAGGGGGTGGGGAGACCCAGTACTTC.

The V and J genes are TRBV5-1 and TRBJ2-5; TRBD2 matches at 8 bases. The end of the DNA aligns better with TRBJ2-7, so the J call may be wrong. The CDR3 contains 14 residues. Germline CDR1 is SGHRS and CDR2 is YFSETQ. CDR3 sequence (DNA): TGCGCCAGCAGCGTACAGGGAGCGGGGGACGAGCAGTACTTC. This gives the protein CASSVQGAGDEQYF.

V is TRBV11-2 and J is TRBJ2-2; the match to TRBD2 covers 7 bases. Germline V gives CDR1 SGHAT, CDR2 FQNNGV. This CDR3 comprises 13 residues. The V and J ends lost 10 bases and 5 bases, in that order; junction bases with no gene match: 7. CDR3 DNA sequence: TGTGCCACCAAGCGGGGAGGAACCGGGGAGCTGTTTTTT. Protein product: CATKRGGTGELFF.

This chain uses TRBV18 with TRBJ1-1; possibly TRBD1 for D (5 bases). The germline V and J ends were trimmed by 0 bases and 4 bases, with 12 bases remaining between them. The germline gives CDR1 KGHSH, CDR2 LQKENI. The CDR3 runs 15 residues. In DNA form, the CDR3 reads TGTGCCAGCTCACCACCCTCGTTGGGGCCCACTGAAGCTTTCTTT. Its protein is CASSPPSLGPTEAFF. Looking up the rest from reference TRBV18 and TRBJ1-1 gives the full variable domain: NAGVMQNPRHLVRRRGQEARLRCSPMKGHSHVYWYRQLPEEGLKFMVYLQKENIIDESGMPKERFSAEFPKEGPSILRIQQVVRGDSAAYFCASSPPSLGPTEAFFGQGTRLTVV.

This chain links TRBV6-7 with TRBJ1-1, with a tentative D call TRBD1 (6 bases). TRBV6-7 is placed among ORFs of uncertain function. The CDR3 consists of 14 residues. V lost 8 bases and J lost 5, with 18 bases in between. Here the CDR3 reads CASPQGLGGTEAFF. CDR3 nucleotides: TGTGCCAGCCCCCAGGGGCTGGGCGGGACTGAAGCTTTCTTT.

As regards this clone: One end of the junction is discordant with germline, which a read error may explain. This rearrangement joins TRBV7-3 to TRBJ2-3; TRBD1 matches at 8 bases. Looked up from germline, CDR1 is SGHTA and CDR2 is FQGTGA. The CDR3 totals 14 residues. DNA of the CDR3: TGTGCCAGCAGCCAAGGACAGGGCACAGATACGCGGTATTTT. Protein: CASSQGQGTDTRYF.

The rearrangement joins TRBV7-6 to TRBJ1-3; D is ambiguous. Trimming took 4 bases from V and 4 from J, leaving 11 bases between them. The CDR3 runs to 14 residues. Germline V CDR1 and CDR2: SGHVS, FNYEAQ. The CDR3 nucleotides read TGTGCCAGCAGCTCCCAGGCGGGGGGAAACACCATATATTTT. Its protein product is CASSSQAGGNTIYF. The entire variable domain, with the rest obtained from reference TRBV7-6 and TRBJ1-3, is as follows: GAGVSQSPRYKVTKRGQDVALRCDPISGHVSLYWYRQALGQGPEFLTYFNYEAQQDKSGLPNDRFSAERPEGSISTLTIQRTEQRDSAMYRCASSSQAGGNTIYFGEGSWLTVV.

The chain uses TRBV6-6 and TRBJ2-3; 10 nucleotides line up with TRBD1. The CDR3 loop spans 15 amino acids. V was clipped by 5 bases and J by 2 bases; unmatched bases: 4. Per the germline V gene, CDR1 is MNHNY and CDR2 is SVGAGI (reference sequence). DNA for the CDR3: TGTGCCAGCAGTGGGACAGGGGCGATCACAGATACGCAGTATTTT. Its translation is CASSGTGAITDTQYF.

V and J are TRBV14 and TRBJ2-6, with 8 bases lining up with TRBD1. V gave up 6 bases and J gave up 2 bases; unmatched junction bases: 3. This CDR3 has 15 amino acids. Per germline, CDR1 SGHDN and CDR2 FVKESK. CDR3 loop: CASSLQGAGANVLTF. CDR3 DNA: TGTGCCAGCAGTCTACAGGGGGCTGGGGCCAACGTCCTGACTTTC.

V gene TRBV28 combines with J gene TRBJ1-1; 10 bases agree with TRBD1. The CDR3 has 14 amino acids. The ends lost 3 bases at V and 3 bases at J; junction bases unmatched: 1. CDR1 is MDHEN and CDR2 is SYDVKM in the germline V gene. In DNA, the CDR3 is TGTGCCAGCAGTTTGGACAGGGGGGACACTGAAGCTTTCTTT. Its translation: CASSLDRGDTEAFF.

This sequence joins TRBV7-2 and TRBJ2-1; TRBD2 aligns across 8 bases. This CDR3 comprises 16 residues. V shed 6 bases and J 7 bases; nucleotides not matched to a gene: 14. Germline loops: CDR1 SGHTA, CDR2 FQGNSA. The CDR3 spells CASRGTRGGVGNEQFF. Here the CDR3 DNA reads TGTGCCAGCAGAGGGACTAGAGGGGGTGTCGGGAATGAGCAGTTCTTC.

The V and J genes are TRBV7-6 and TRBJ2-1, with 10 positions matching TRBD2. In germline, CDR1 is SGHVS, CDR2 FNYEAQ. V shed 6 bases and J 7 bases; nucleotides not matched to a gene: 15. This CDR3 spans 17 amino acids. This CDR3 reads CASRPSVGSGGKNEQFF. In nucleotides, the CDR3 is TGTGCCAGCAGACCCTCGGTGGGTAGCGGGGGGAAGAATGAGCAGTTCTTC.

The chain is built from TRBV2 and TRBJ2-1; 8 positions agree with TRBD2. CDR3 length: 15 amino acids. V lost 7 bases and J lost 12; bases outside the gene matches: 17. Germline values: CDR1 SNHLY, CDR2 FYNNEI. CDR3 sequence (DNA): TGTGCCAGCAACGAGGTGGGACTAGGGGGACGGGGGCAGTTCTTC. Encoded protein: CASNEVGLGGRGQFF. The whole variable domain, filled in from reference TRBV2 and TRBJ2-1, reads EPEVTQTPSHQVTQMGQEVILRCVPISNHLYFYWYRQILGQKVEFLVSFYNNEISEKSEIFDDQFSVERPDGSNFTLKIRSTKLEDSAMYFCASNEVGLGGRGQFFGPGTRLTVL.

V is TRBV5-5 and J is TRBJ1-6, with 10 bases matching TRBD1. From germline, CDR1 is SGHKS and CDR2 YYEKEE (reference sequence). J lost 7 bases, V lost 4 bases, and 8 bases had no gene match. The CDR3 is made up of 16 amino acids. The CDR3 protein is CASSQRTGGSNSPLHF. The CDR3 nucleotides are TGTGCCAGCAGCCAAAGGACAGGGGGTAGCAATTCACCCCTCCACTTT.

This chain joins TRBV30 and TRBJ1-6; 8 nucleotides line up with TRBD1. The germline V gene encodes CDR1 GTSNPN and CDR2 SVGIG (reference sequence). This CDR3 is built from 13 residues. V was pared by 3 bases and J by 6 bases, with 1 base of the junction left unmatched. CDR3 amino acids: CAWRGQVNSPLHF. The CDR3 bases are TGTGCCTGGAGGGGACAGGTTAATTCACCCCTCCACTTT. The variable domain in full, with the rest retrieved from reference TRBV30 and TRBJ1-6, is SQTIHQWPATLVQPVGSPLSLECTVEGTSNPNLYWYRQAAGRGLQLLFYSVGIGQISSEVPQNLSASRPQDRQFILSSKKLLLSDSGFYLCAWRGQVNSPLHFGNGTRLTVT.

Of note for this clone: At one boundary the junction diverges from the germline segment, which might be a read error. Other DNA sequences in this sample translate to the same CDR3. This chain connects TRBV6-1 to TRBJ2-7, with TRBD1 identical over 8 bases. This CDR3 has 15 amino acids. CDR1 and CDR2 from the germline V gene are MNHNS and SASEGT. The CDR3 loop reads CASSEPGQGSYEQYF. The DNA of the CDR3 is TGCGCCAGCAGTGAGCCCGGACAGGGATCCTACGAGCAGTACTTC.